Here is one T cell receptor beta chain with its context. The target antigen is unknown. The CDR3 loop spans 15 amino acids. Germline assignment: CDR1 KGHSH and CDR2 LQKENI. Trimming stripped 5 bases from V and 5 bases from J, with 16 bases between. Generated by immunoSEQ multiplex PCR, the TCRdb table keeps only in-frame clones and is missing some. The sample contains about 190,000 clones, about four fifths of which appear only once. It was the approximately 120-subject validation cohort, separate from the roughly 700-subject first cohort, to which the donors belonged. The data belong to a study of cytomegalovirus exposure and HLA in healthy donors. The study's findings and limits: Many donors carried some public TCRs, although rarity characterized most TCR sequences.

The source material was PBMCs. This rearrangement joins TRBV18 to TRBJ2-1, with TRBD1 as a possible D gene (5 bases). The clonotype was recovered from a man aged 18 to 29 in good health and CMV-seropositive. In nucleotides, the CDR3 is TGTGCCAGCTCAATGCAAGGACAATCGCACAATGAGCAGTTCTTC. Amino acids: CASSMQGQSHNEQFF.